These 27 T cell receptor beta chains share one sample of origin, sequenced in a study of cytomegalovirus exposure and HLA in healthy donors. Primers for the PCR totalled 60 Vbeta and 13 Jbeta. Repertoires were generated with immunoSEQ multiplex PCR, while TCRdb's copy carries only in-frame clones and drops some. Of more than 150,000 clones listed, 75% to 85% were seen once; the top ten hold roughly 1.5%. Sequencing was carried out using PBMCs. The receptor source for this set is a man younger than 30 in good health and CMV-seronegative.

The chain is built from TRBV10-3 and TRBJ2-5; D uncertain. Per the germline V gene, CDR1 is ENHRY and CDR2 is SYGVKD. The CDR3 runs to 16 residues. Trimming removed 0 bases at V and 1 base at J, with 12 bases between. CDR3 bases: TGTGCCATCAGTGAGTCCCCCAGCAGGTCCCAAGAGACCCAGTACTTC. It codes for CAISESPSRSQETQYF.

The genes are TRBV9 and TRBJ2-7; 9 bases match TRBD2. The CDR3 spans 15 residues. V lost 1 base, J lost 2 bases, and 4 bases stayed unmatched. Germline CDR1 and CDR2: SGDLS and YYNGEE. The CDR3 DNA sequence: TGTGCCAGCAGCGTACGTGCGGGAGGGCCCTACGAGCAGTACTTC. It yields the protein CASSVRAGGPYEQYF.

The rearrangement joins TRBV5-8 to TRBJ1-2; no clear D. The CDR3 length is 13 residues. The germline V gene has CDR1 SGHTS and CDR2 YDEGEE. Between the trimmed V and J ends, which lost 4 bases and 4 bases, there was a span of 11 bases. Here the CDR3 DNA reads TGTGCCAGCAGCATCGGTTTAAGCTATGGCTACACCTTC. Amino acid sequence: CASSIGLSYGYTF.

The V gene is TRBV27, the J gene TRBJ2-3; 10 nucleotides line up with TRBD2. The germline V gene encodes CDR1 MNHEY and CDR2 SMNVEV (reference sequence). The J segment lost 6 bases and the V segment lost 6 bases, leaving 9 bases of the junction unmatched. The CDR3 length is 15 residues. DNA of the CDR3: TGTGCCAGCAGCCATAGCGGGAGGCCGCGGGATACGCAGTATTTT. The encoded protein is CASSHSGRPRDTQYF.

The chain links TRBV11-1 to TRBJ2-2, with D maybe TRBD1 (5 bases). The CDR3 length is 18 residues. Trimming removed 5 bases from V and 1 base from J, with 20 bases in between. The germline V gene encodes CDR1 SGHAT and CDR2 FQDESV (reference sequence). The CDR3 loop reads CASSRIWQGTLNTGELFF. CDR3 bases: TGTGCCAGCAGCCGAATTTGGCAGGGTACCTTGAACACCGGGGAGCTGTTTTTT.

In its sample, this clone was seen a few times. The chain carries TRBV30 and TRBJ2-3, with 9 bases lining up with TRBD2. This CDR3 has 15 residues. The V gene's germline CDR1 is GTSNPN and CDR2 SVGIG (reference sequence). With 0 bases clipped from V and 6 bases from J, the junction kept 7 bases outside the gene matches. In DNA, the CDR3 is TGTGCCTGGAGTGTACAAGCGGGAGGAGGGGATACGCAGTATTTT. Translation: CAWSVQAGGGDTQYF.

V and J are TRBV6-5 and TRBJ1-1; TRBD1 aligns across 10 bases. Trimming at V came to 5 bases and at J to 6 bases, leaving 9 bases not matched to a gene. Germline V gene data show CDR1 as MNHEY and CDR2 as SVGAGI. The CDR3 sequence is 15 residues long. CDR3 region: CASSTRQGADAEAFF. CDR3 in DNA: TGTGCCAGCAGTACCCGACAGGGGGCGGACGCTGAAGCTTTCTTT.

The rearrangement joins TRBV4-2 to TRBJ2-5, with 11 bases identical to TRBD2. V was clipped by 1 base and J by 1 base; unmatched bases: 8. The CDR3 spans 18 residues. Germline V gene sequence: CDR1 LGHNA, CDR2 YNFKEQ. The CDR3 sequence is CASSQGLAGGLFQETQYF. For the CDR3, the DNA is TGTGCCAGCAGCCAAGGGCTAGCGGGGGGACTGTTCCAAGAGACCCAGTACTTC.

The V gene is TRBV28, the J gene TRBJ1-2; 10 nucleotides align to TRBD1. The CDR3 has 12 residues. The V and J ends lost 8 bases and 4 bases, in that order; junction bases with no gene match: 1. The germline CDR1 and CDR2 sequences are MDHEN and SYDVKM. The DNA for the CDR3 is TGTGCCAGCGGGACAGGGGTCTATGGCTACACCTTC. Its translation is CASGTGVYGYTF.

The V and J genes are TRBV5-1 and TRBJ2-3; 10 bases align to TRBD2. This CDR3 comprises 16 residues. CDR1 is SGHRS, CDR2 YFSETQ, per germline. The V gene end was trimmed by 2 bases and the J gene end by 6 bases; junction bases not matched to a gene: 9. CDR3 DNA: TGCGCCAGCAGCTTTTCTAGCGGGAGATTAGGGGATACGCAGTATTTT. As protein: CASSFSSGRLGDTQYF. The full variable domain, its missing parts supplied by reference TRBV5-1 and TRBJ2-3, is KAGVTQTPRYLIKTRGQQVTLSCSPISGHRSVSWYQQTPGQGLQFLFEYFSETQRNKGNFPGRFSGRQFSNSRSEMNVSTLELGDSALYLCASSFSSGRLGDTQYFGPGTRLTVL.

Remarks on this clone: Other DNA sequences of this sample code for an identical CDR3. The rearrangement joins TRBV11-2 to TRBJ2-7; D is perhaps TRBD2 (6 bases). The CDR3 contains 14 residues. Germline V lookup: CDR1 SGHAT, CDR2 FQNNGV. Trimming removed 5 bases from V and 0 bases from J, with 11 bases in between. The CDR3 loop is CASSPPGLSYEQYF. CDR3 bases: TGTGCCAGCAGCCCCCCGGGACTCTCCTACGAGCAGTACTTC.

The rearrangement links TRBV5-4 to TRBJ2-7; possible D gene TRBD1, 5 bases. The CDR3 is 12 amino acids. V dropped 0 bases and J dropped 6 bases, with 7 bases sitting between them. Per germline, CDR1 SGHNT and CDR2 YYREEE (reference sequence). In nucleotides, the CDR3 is TGTGCCAGCAGCTTGGAGGGGCGCGAGCAGTACTTC. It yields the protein CASSLEGREQYF.

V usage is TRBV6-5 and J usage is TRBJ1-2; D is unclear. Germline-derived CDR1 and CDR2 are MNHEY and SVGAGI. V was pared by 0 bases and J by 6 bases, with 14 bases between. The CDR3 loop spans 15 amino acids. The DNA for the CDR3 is TGTGCCAGCAGTTACTCGTTGGGAGCGGGCGATGGCTACACCTTC. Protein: CASSYSLGAGDGYTF.

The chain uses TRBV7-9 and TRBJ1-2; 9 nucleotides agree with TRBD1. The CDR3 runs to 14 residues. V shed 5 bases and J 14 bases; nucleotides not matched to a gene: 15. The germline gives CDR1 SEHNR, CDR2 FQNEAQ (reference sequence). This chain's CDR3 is CASSPFPPQGAQTF. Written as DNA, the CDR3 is TGTGCCAGCAGCCCCTTTCCCCCACAGGGGGCTCAGACCTTC.

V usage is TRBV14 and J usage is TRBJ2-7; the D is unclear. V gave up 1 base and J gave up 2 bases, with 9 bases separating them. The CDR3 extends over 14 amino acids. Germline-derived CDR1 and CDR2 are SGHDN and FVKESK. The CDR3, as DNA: TGTGCCAGCAGCCAAGGGGCAGGTCCCTACGAGCAGTACTTC. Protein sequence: CASSQGAGPYEQYF.

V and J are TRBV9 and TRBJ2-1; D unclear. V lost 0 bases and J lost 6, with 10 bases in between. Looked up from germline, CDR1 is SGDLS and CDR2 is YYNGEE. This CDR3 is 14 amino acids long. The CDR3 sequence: CASSVDGVGNEQFF. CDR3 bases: TGTGCCAGCAGCGTAGATGGAGTGGGCAATGAGCAGTTCTTC.

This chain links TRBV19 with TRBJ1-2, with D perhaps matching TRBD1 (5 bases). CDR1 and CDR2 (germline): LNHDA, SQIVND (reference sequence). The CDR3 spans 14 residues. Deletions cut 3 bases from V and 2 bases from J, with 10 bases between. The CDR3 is CASSMNRLNYGYTF. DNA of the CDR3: TGTGCCAGTAGTATGAACAGGTTGAACTATGGCTACACCTTC.

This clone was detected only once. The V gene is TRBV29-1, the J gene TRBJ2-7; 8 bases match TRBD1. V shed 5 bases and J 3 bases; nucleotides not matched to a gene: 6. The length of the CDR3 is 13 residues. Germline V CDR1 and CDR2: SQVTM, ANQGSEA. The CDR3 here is CSVKDRAVYEQYF. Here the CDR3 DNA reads TGCAGCGTTAAGGACAGGGCGGTCTACGAGCAGTACTTC.

The CDR3 spells CATSRDKGRGTEAFF. CDR3 bases: TGTGCCACCAGCAGAGATAAAGGGAGGGGCACTGAAGCTTTCTTT. This chain connects TRBV15 to TRBJ1-1; D possibly corresponds to TRBD1 (5 bases). Between the trimmed V and J ends, which lost 0 bases and 4 bases, there was a span of 12 bases. There are 15 residues in the CDR3. The germline CDR1 and CDR2 sequences are LNHNV and YYDKDF (reference sequence). The complete variable domain, with remaining parts taken from reference TRBV15 and TRBJ1-1, reads DAMVIQNPRYQVTQFGKPVTLSCSQTLNHNVMYWYQQKSSQAPKLLFHYYDKDFNNEADTPDNFQSRRPNTSFCFLDIRSPGLGDTAMYLCATSRDKGRGTEAFFGQGTRLTVV.

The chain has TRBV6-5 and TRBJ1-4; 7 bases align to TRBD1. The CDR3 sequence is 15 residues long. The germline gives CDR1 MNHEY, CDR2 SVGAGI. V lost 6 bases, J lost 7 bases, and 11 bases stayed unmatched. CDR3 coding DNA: TGTGCCAGCAGAAAAGACAGGGAGAGAGGTGAAAAACTGTTTTTT. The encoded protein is CASRKDRERGEKLFF.

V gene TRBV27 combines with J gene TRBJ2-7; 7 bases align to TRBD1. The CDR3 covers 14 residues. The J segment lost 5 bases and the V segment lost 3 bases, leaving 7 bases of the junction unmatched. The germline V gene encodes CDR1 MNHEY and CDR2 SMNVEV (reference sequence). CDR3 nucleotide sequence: TGTGCCAGCAGTTTTAGACAGGGTCTCCACGAGCAGTACTTC. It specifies CASSFRQGLHEQYF.

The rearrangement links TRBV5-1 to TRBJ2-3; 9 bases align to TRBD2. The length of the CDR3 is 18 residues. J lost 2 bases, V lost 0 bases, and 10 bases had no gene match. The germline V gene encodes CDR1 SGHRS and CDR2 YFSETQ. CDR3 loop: CASSLGARSGGFTDTQYF. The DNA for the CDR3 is TGCGCCAGCAGCTTGGGCGCCCGGAGCGGGGGGTTCACAGATACGCAGTATTTT.

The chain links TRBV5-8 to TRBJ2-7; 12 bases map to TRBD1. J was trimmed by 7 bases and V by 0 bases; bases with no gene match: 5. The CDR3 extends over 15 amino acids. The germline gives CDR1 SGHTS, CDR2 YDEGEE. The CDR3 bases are TGTGCCAGCAGCTTGGGGGGACAGGGGGCAAGGGAGCAGTACTTC. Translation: CASSLGGQGAREQYF.

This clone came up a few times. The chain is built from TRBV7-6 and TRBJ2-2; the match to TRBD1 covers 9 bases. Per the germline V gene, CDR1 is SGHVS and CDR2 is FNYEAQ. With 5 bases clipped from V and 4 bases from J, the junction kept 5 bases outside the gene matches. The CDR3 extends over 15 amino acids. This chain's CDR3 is CASSGTGQSTGELFF. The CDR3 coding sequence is TGTGCCAGCAGCGGGACAGGGCAAAGCACCGGGGAGCTGTTTTTT.

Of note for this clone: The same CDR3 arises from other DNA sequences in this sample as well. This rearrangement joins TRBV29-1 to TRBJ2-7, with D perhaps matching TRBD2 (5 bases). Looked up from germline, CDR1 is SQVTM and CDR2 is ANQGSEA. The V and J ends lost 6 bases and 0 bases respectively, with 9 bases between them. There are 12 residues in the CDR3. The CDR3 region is CSVRLTSYEQYF. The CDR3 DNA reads TGCAGCGTGAGACTAACCTCCTACGAGCAGTACTTC.

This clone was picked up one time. The CDR3 DNA reads TGTGCCAGCAGCAAAGTAGGGCTAGCGGGCTACGAGCAGTACTTC. This encodes CASSKVGLAGYEQYF. The chain links TRBV21-1 to TRBJ2-7; the D call in the table, TRBD2, was not verified against the DNA. TRBV21-1 is described as a pseudogene. This CDR3 contains 15 residues.

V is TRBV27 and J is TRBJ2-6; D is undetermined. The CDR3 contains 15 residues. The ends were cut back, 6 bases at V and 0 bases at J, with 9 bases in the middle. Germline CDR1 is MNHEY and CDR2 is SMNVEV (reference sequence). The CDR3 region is CASREHTSGANVLTF. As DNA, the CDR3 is TGTGCCAGCAGGGAGCATACCTCTGGGGCCAACGTCCTGACTTTC.